This is a list of T cell receptor beta chains from one sample in a study of shared clonotypes between healthy human individuals. TCRdb keeps only in-frame clones here, not all; method: immunoSEQ multiplex PCR. The table records roughly 2.5 million clones, more than 80% of them present only once. The sample taken for sequencing was naive CD4+ T cells sorted from blood. The origin of the receptors is a young man in good health. Both conserved end residues are part of each CDR3. The order of the fields is CDR3 protein, CDR3 DNA, J gene, D gene, clone size, V gene. A D gene is named only where the DNA matches it firmly. Clone size is not always given. Where it is, it says once, few, many or a class for expanded clones.

CASSFPDRGGGYTF | TGTGCCAGCAGCTTCCCGGACAGGGGGGGTGGCTACACCTTC | TRBJ1-2 | TRBD1 | . | TRBV7-9
CASSPEGTAGNTIYF | TGTGCCAGCAGCCCAGAGGGGACAGCTGGAAACACCATATATTTT | TRBJ1-3 | TRBD1 | once | TRBV9
CASSEHSPHFF | TGTGCCAGCAGTGAACATTCCCCCCACTTCTTC | TRBJ2-1 | . | . | TRBV6-1
CVSYTFSGRTTDTQYF | TGTGTCTCATACACGTTTAGCGGGAGAACCACAGATACGCAGTATTTT | TRBJ2-3 | TRBD2 | . | TRBV5-6
CASSLGKTRGGELFF | TGTGCCAGCAGTCTAGGGAAGACAAGGGGCGGGGAGCTGTTTTTT | TRBJ2-2 | . | . | TRBV27
CAISDRLSDTQYF | TGTGCCATCAGTGACCGGTTGTCGGATACGCAGTATTTT | TRBJ2-3 | . | . | TRBV10-3
CASKGNGREKLFF | TGTGCCAGTAAAGGCAATGGGCGTGAAAAACTGTTTTTT | TRBJ1-4 | . | . | TRBV19
CASSERASGSTDTQYF | TGTGCCAGCAGTGAACGGGCTAGCGGGAGCACAGATACGCAGTATTTT | TRBJ2-3 | TRBD2 | once | TRBV2
CATSRDITQYF | TGTGCCACCAGCAGAGACATTACGCAGTATTTT | TRBJ2-3 | . | . | TRBV15
CASSRKGFGNTIYF | TGTGCCAGCAGCCGTAAGGGGTTCGGAAACACCATATATTTT | TRBJ1-3 | . | . | TRBV11-2
CASSEPGFPELFF | TGTGCCAGCAGTGAACCCGGCTTCCCAGAGCTGTTTTTT | TRBJ2-2 | . | . | TRBV25-1
CASSVDGNSGNTIYF | TGTGCCAGCAGCGTAGATGGGAACTCTGGAAACACCATATATTTT | TRBJ1-3 | . | . | TRBV9
CASRFLGQGADEQYF | TGTGCCAGCAGGTTTCTGGGACAGGGGGCAGACGAGCAGTACTTC | TRBJ2-7 | TRBD1 | . | TRBV5-6
CASSLLSGGASEQFF | TGTGCCAGCAGCTTGCTGAGCGGGGGGGCCAGCGAGCAGTTCTTC | TRBJ2-1 | TRBD2 | . | TRBV7-2
CASGGESNQPQHF | TGTGCCAGCGGGGGGGAAAGCAATCAGCCCCAGCATTTT | TRBJ1-5 | . | . | TRBV2
CASRTYNEKLFF | TGTGCCAGCAGGACGTATAATGAAAAACTGTTTTTT | TRBJ1-4 | . | . | TRBV2
CASSFRDREKLFF | TGTGCCAGCAGCTTCCGGGACAGAGAAAAACTGTTTTTT | TRBJ1-4 | TRBD1 | . | TRBV13
CASSLRGTGNTDTQYF | TGTGCCAGCAGCTTACGAGGGACAGGAAACACAGATACGCAGTATTTT | TRBJ2-3 | TRBD1 | once | TRBV11-3
CASSPYGTANEKLFF | TGTGCCAGCAGTCCGTATGGGACAGCTAATGAAAAACTGTTTTTT | TRBJ1-4 | TRBD1 | . | TRBV27
CASSSSGGEWETQYF | TGTGCCAGCAGTTCCAGCGGGGGGGAATGGGAGACCCAGTACTTC | TRBJ2-5 | TRBD2 | . | TRBV6-6
CASSPNVEETQYF | TGTGCCAGCTCACCGAATGTCGAAGAGACCCAGTACTTC | TRBJ2-5 | . | . | TRBV18
CASSPNEGYGYTF | TGTGCCAGCAGTCCCAATGAGGGCTATGGCTACACCTTC | TRBJ1-2 | . | . | TRBV6-1
CASSLGAGDVYNEQFF | TGTGCCAGCAGCCTGGGAGCGGGAGACGTCTACAATGAGCAGTTCTTC | TRBJ2-1 | TRBD2 | few | TRBV7-2
CASSFLQGGTGELFF | TGTGCCAGCAGTTTTTTACAGGGAGGCACCGGGGAGCTGTTTTTT | TRBJ2-2 | . | . | TRBV6-6
CASMAAAAYEQYF | TGTGCCAGCATGGCCGCTGCCGCCTACGAGCAGTACTTC | TRBJ2-7 | . | . | TRBV6-5
CASSLGLGRESTDTQYF | TGTGCCAGCAGCTTAGGTTTGGGCAGGGAGAGTACAGATACGCAGTATTTT | TRBJ2-3 | . | . | TRBV11-3